This T cell receptor beta chain is from a study of tumor-infiltrating lymphocytes in primary liver carcinoma. Notes on the study in general: Only about 7.5-24% of top clones appeared in all five tumor regions.

The template, around 540 ng total RNA, yielded TCR beta cDNA made with a constant-region primer. Investigators got TCR beta libraries out of three nested multiplex PCR rounds, done with slightly modified ARM-PCR. Researchers ran the first two PCR rounds for around 10 cycles each with TRBV1-TRBV30 forward primers and a C-beta reverse primer. A single record per CDR3 protein comes from TCRdb applying MiXCR to the multiplex PCR reads. The sample holds 80,000 or so distinct CDR3 sequences, around 75% seen once. CDR1 and CDR2 from the germline V gene are MNHNS and SASEGT. The CDR3 length is 11 residues. Joint extraction of RNA and DNA used roughly 18-34 mg of bulk tissue that was unsorted. Enrolled patients were chronically infected with HBV and treatment-naive. A remark on this clonotype: The target antigen is unknown. Its ends do not fully match the called genes, so a read error is possible.

The rearrangement links TRBV6-1 to TRBJ1-1; D is unclear. The source is a woman aged 55 to 70 with primary liver carcinoma and hepatitis B virus infection. The sequencing sample was made of liver tumor tissue from sampling region 4. Sample subset: tumor region T4, right-lateral pole. The CDR3 bases are TGTGCCAGCCAAGAGAACACTGAAACTTTCTTT. It codes for CASQENTETFF.